A single count supports the clone carrying this T cell receptor (beta chain). What it binds is not known. This record belongs to a study of T cell responses to AZD1222 COVID-19 vaccine. General study points: Repertoire sampling occurred only after the peak T cell response. A reported finding is that nearly half of spike-specific TCRs target unmutated variant regions. Females outnumbered males among donors, who were mostly white British; clonal diversity was possibly underestimated.

The repertoire was sequenced with immunoSEQ multiplex PCR; TCRdb's copy has only in-frame clones and lacks some. The repertoire includes about 270,000 clones, about 94% of them detected once, and roughly 0.51% sits in the top ten. CDR3 length equals 15 residues. The ends were cut back, 5 bases at V and 0 bases at J, with 11 bases in the middle. Germline lookup yields CDR1 SGHTA and CDR2 FQGNSA. This specimen was peripheral blood, taken 28 days after the second AZD1222 dose. The source is an adult who received the AZD1222 COVID-19 vaccine. The chain is built from TRBV7-2 and TRBJ2-1; no reliable D call. The CDR3 bases are TGTGCCAGCAGCGCGGCTACGAGCTCCTACAATGAGCAGTTCTTC. Translation gives CASSAATSSYNEQFF.